This record covers a single TCR beta chain. Its target is unknown. The data were taken from a study of T cells in tumors after PD-1 blockade. Study details: Excluded were patients with checkpoint blockade, immunosuppressants, or radiotherapy or other anti-cancer therapy within 4 weeks. A subset received ongoing vismodegib 150 mg daily alongside anti-PD-1 therapy.

Here immunoSEQ multiplex PCR was the method, and the copy in TCRdb shows in-frame clones only, minus some. The profile shows approximately 46,000 clones, roughly 79% of them singletons. This CDR3 has 13 residues. V shed 1 base and J shed 6 bases, with 10 bases lying between them. CDR1 is LGHNA and CDR2 is YNFKEQ in the germline V gene. Study conclusions and caveats: Peripheral recruitment is suggested, as some novel exhausted tumor clones were in pre-treatment blood.

The genes are TRBV4-2 and TRBJ2-7; D is perhaps TRBD1 or TRBD2 (5 bases each). Material: PBMCs, obtained before anti-PD-1 treatment. The receptor was derived from a human donor with basal cell carcinoma. As DNA, the CDR3 is TGTGCCAGCAGCCAAGTAATAGGGACCGAGCAGTACTTC. Residues: CASSQVIGTEQYF.